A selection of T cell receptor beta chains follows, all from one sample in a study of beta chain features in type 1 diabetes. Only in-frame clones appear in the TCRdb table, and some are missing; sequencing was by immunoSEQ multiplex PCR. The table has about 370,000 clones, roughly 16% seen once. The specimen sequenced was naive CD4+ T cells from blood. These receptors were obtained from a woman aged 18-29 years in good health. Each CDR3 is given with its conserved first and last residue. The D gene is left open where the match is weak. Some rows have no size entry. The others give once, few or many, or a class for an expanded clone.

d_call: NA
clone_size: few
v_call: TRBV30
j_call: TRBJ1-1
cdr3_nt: TGTGCCTGGAGTGTACTTGGCACTGAAGCTTTCTTT
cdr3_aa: CAWSVLGTEAFF

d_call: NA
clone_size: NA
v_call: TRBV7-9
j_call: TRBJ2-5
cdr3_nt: TGTGCCAGCAGCTTTGCCGGTGAGACCCAGTACTTC
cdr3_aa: CASSFAGETQYF

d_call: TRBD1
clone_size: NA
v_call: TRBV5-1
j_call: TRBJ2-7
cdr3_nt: TGCGCCAGCAGCTCCGGACAGGGAGGTGGTTACGAGCAGTACTTC
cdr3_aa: CASSSGQGGGYEQYF

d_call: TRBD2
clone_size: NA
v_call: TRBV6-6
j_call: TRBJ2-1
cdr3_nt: TGTGCCAGCAGAACCACTAGCGGGATTCAGTATGAGCAGTTCTTC
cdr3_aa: CASRTTSGIQYEQFF

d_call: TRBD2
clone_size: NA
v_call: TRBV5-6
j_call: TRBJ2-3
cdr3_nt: TGTGCCAGCAGCCCCTTAGCGGGAGGGAGCTACACAGATACGCAGTATTTT
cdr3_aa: CASSPLAGGSYTDTQYF

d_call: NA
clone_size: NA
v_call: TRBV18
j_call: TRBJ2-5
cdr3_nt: TGTGCCAGCTCACCAATCGAAGAGACCCAGTACTTC
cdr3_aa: CASSPIEETQYF

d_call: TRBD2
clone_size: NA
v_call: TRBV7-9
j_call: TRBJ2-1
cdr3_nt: TGTGCCAGCAGCAAGGGACTAGCGGGTGATGAGCAGTTCTTC
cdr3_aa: CASSKGLAGDEQFF

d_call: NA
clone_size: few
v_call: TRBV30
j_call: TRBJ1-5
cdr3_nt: TGTGCCTGGAGTGTCGACCGCGGACAGTATAGCAATCAGCCCCAGCATTTT
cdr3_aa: CAWSVDRGQYSNQPQHF

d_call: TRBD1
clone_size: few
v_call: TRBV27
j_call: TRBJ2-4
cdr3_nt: TGTGCCAGCAGTCTACAGGGGGCTCGAGGCATTCAGTACTTC
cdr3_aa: CASSLQGARGIQYF

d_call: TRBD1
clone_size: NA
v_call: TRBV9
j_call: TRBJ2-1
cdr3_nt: TGTGCCAGCAGCGTACAGGGGGCTGGGAATGAGCAGTTCTTC
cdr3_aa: CASSVQGAGNEQFF

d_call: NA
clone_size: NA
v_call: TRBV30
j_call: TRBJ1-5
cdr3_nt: TGTGCCTGGAGTGTTCAGGGGAATCAGCCCCAGCATTTT
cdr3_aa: CAWSVQGNQPQHF

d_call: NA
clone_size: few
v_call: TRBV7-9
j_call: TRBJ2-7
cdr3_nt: TGTGCCAGCAGCCCGATGGACAGTCGAGGTGGGAACGAGCAGTACTTC
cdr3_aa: CASSPMDSRGGNEQYF